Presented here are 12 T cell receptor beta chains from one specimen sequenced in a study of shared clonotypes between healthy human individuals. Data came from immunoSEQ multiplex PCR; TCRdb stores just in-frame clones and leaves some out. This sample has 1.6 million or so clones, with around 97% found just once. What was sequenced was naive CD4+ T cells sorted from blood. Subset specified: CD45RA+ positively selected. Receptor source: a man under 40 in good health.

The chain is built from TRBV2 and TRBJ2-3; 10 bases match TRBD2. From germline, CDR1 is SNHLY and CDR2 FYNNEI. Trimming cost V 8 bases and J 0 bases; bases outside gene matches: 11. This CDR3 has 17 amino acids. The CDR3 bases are TGTGCCAGCCGGGCTAGCGGGAGTGTAAGTAGCACAGATACGCAGTATTTT. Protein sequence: CASRASGSVSSTDTQYF.

CDR3 loop: CASSRRGGQPQHF. The CDR3 coding sequence is TGTGCCAGCAGTCGCCGCGGAGGTCAGCCCCAGCATTTT. This chain links TRBV28 with TRBJ1-5; D gene unclear. V lost 5 bases, J lost 6 bases, and 11 bases lay in between. CDR1 MDHEN and CDR2 SYDVKM come from the germline V gene. The CDR3 extends over 13 amino acids.

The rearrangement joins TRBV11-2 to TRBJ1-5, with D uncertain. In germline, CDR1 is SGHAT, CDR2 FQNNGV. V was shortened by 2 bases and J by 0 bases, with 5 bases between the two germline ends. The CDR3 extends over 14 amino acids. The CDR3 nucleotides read TGTGCCAGCAGCTTAAGCAGTAGCAATCAGCCCCAGCATTTT. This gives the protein CASSLSSSNQPQHF.

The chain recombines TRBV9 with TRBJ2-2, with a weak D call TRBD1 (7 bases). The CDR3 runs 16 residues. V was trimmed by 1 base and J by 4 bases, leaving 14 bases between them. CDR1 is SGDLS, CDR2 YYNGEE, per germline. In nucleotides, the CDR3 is TGTGCCAGCAGCGTAACTTCAGGGGGAGGCACCGGGGAGCTGTTTTTT. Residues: CASSVTSGGGTGELFF.

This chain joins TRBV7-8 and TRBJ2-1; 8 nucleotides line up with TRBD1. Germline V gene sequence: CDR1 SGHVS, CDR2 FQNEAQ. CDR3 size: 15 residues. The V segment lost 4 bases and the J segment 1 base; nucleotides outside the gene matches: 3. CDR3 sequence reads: CASSYRTGSYNEQFF. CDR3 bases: TGTGCCAGCAGCTACCGGACAGGGTCCTACAATGAGCAGTTCTTC. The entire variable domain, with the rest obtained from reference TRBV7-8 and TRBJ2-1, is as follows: GAGVSQSPRYKVAKRGQDVALRCDPISGHVSLFWYQQALGQGPEFLTYFQNEAQLDKSGLPSDRFFAERPEGSVSTLKIQRTQQEDSAVYLCASSYRTGSYNEQFFGPGTRLTVL.

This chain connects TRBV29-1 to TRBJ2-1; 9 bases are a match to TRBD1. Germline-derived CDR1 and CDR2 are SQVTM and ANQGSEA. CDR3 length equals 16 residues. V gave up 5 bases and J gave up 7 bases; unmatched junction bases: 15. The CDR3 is CSVRNGAGQGRNEQFF. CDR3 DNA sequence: TGCAGCGTTAGGAATGGGGCTGGACAGGGGAGGAATGAGCAGTTCTTC.

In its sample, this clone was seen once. The CDR3 region is CASSSGQNYEQYF. CDR3 in DNA: TGTGCCAGCAGCTCCGGACAGAACTACGAGCAGTACTTC. This rearrangement joins TRBV11-2 to TRBJ2-7; D possibly corresponds to TRBD1 (6 bases). Germline CDR1 reads SGHAT; CDR2 reads FQNNGV. The CDR3 is made up of 13 amino acids. V was pared by 4 bases and J by 3 bases, with 10 bases between.

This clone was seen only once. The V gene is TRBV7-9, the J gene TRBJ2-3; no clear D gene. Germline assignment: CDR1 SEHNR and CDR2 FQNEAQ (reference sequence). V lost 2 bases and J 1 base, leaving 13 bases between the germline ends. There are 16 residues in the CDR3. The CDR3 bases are TGTGCCAGCAGCTTACCGGCGCCCCGGGGCACAGATACGCAGTATTTT. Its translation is CASSLPAPRGTDTQYF. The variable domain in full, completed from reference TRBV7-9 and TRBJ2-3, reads DTGVSQNPRHKITKRGQNVTFRCDPISEHNRLYWYRQTLGQGPEFLTYFQNEAQLEKSRLLSDRFSAERPKGSFSTLEIQRTEQGDSAMYLCASSLPAPRGTDTQYFGPGTRLTVL.

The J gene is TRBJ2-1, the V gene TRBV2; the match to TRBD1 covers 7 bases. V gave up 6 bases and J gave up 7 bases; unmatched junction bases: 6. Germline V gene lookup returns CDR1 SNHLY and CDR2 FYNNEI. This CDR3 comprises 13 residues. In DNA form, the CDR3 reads TGTGCCAGCAGCGTAGGGACAGCTAATGAGCAGTTCTTC. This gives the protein CASSVGTANEQFF.

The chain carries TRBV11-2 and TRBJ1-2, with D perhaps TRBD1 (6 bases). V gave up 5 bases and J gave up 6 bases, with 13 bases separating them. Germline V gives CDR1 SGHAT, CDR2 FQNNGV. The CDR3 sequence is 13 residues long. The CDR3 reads CASSGRGRNGYTF. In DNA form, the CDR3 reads TGTGCCAGCAGCGGAAGGGGGAGGAATGGCTACACCTTC.

CDR3: CASSFWDRGNNEQFF. CDR3 DNA: TGCGCCAGCAGCTTCTGGGACAGGGGAAACAATGAGCAGTTCTTC. The chain has TRBV5-1 and TRBJ2-1, with 10 bases matching TRBD1. Per germline, CDR1 SGHRS and CDR2 YFSETQ. CDR3 size: 15 residues. The trim removed 2 bases at V and 5 bases at J, leaving 4 bases unmatched.

This CDR3 reads CASSRRTENNEQFF. The CDR3 nucleotides are TGTGCCAGCAGCCGCCGGACAGAAAACAATGAGCAGTTCTTC. The chain has TRBV14 and TRBJ2-1; a weak D match, TRBD1 (6 bases). CDR3 length equals 14 residues. The V end was cut by 4 bases, the J end by 5 bases, with 12 bases between. Germline CDR1 is SGHDN and CDR2 is FVKESK.